This T cell receptor beta chain was sequenced for a study of Ad26.COV2.S vaccination and SARS-CoV-2 variants. Across the whole study: Participant was drawn from the COV1001 Ad26.COV2.S trial arm. Into the muscle, Ad26.COV2.S was dosed once or twice, 56 days apart. The study, taken as a whole, reports: Placebo recipients had lower spike-specific TCR breadth than vaccine recipients.

The CDR3 is 14 amino acids. The germline V gene has CDR1 LNHDA and CDR2 SQIVND (reference sequence). The germline V and J ends were trimmed by 1 base and 6 bases, with 10 bases remaining between them. In regard to this clone: The antigen remains unidentified.

This table comes from immunoSEQ multiplex PCR, and its TCRdb copy is limited to in-frame clones, with some not included. The data show about 680,000 clones, about 90% seen once. Treatment meaning: about 20 received Ad26.COV2.S at low or high dose, single or two shots; roughly five received placebo; per-sample allocation not given. Day 63 after the first injection of vaccine or placebo was the sampling time. It was Wuhan-strain SARS-CoV-2 spike that the Ad26 vaccine vector expressed. This clonotype originated in a person aged 18 to 59 who received the Ad26.COV2.S COVID-19 vaccine or a placebo. Source: peripheral blood, taken in a trial of Ad26.COV2.S vaccine versus placebo. The chain uses TRBV19 and TRBJ1-5; maybe TRBD1 (6 bases). The CDR3 nucleotides are TGTGCCAGTAGTATAGTGGGGGGCAGTCAGCCCCAGCATTTT. This codes for CASSIVGGSQPQHF.